Shown below are 32 T cell receptor beta chains from a single sample sequenced in a study of blood T cells in healthy people across ages (dated by TCRdb to 2014 to 2015). The protocol used for the library was 5' RACE. TCRdb records Illumina HiSeq 2500 as the sequencer. The second PCR ran for roughly 6 to 11 cycles and used a J-beta primer mix along with a sample-barcoded 5' primer. The public sequencing data were trimmed at Q25 with fastp and processed into clonotypes with MiXCR by TCRdb, which kept only in-frame beta chains. Duplicate CDR3 protein sequences are folded into a single record with the most common DNA and genes. This sample gives about 640,000 distinct CDR3 sequences in total; 45% to 65% of them show up just once. Of the sample, roughly 34% falls within the top ten clones. The material sequenced was blood. The source is a man between 60 and 75 years old in good health.

The chain recombines TRBV4-3 with TRBJ2-7; no clear D gene. Germline CDR1 reads LGHNA; CDR2 reads YSLEER. Between the trimmed V and J ends, which lost 1 base and 6 bases, there was a span of 16 bases. The CDR3 has 15 residues. CDR3 sequence: CASSQVRSKDLEQYF. CDR3 nucleotide sequence: TGCGCCAGCAGCCAAGTGAGGAGTAAGGATCTCGAGCAGTACTTC.

Comments on this clonotype: Sequence at one end of the junction differs from germline and may be a read error. V gene TRBV18 combines with J gene TRBJ2-3; D is unclear. The CDR3 consists of 13 residues. Germline CDR1 is KGHSH and CDR2 is LQKENI. CDR3: CASAPTNTDTQYF. The CDR3 coding sequence is TGTGCCAGCGCACCAACTAACACAGATACGCAGTATTTT.

The chain couples TRBV3-1 to TRBJ2-5, with D perhaps given as TRBD1 or TRBD2 (6 bases each). V lost 0 bases to trimming and J lost 5 bases, with 16 bases between them. The CDR3 length is 16 residues. Germline V gives CDR1 LGHDT, CDR2 YNNKEL (reference sequence). This CDR3 is CASSQDVGEGGETQYF. CDR3 nucleotide sequence: TGTGCCAGCAGCCAAGATGTCGGCGAGGGGGGTGAGACCCAGTACTTC.

The rearrangement links TRBV11-2 to TRBJ2-1, with 8 bases aligning to TRBD2. The better agreement between TRBJ2-7 and the DNA end casts doubt on the J call. The CDR3 length is 16 residues. Per germline, CDR1 SGHAT and CDR2 FQNNGV. The CDR3 loop is CASSTVAGRSYNEQYF. CDR3 bases: TGTGCCAGCAGCACGGTAGCGGGGAGATCCTACAATGAGCAGTACTTC.

V gene TRBV6-1 combines with J gene TRBJ2-5; D gene uncertain. Trimming stripped 8 bases from V and 3 bases from J, with 7 bases between. The germline gives CDR1 MNHNS, CDR2 SASEGT. The length of the CDR3 is 11 residues. The CDR3 is CASAREETQYF. For the CDR3, the DNA is TGTGCCAGCGCCCGAGAAGAGACCCAGTACTTC.

The V and J genes are TRBV2 and TRBJ2-3, with D perhaps matching TRBD1 (5 bases). This CDR3 contains 12 residues. Germline lookup yields CDR1 SNHLY and CDR2 FYNNEI. V was shortened by 10 bases and J by 6 bases, with 14 bases between the two germline ends. DNA for the CDR3: TGTGCCACCGGCCAGGGAACGGATACGCAGTATTTT. It translates to CATGQGTDTQYF.

The rearrangement joins TRBV5-1 to TRBJ1-4; D is unclear. Trimming cost V 0 bases and J 3 bases, with 9 bases left between them. The CDR3 is 15 amino acids. Per germline, CDR1 SGHRS and CDR2 YFSETQ. The CDR3 DNA reads as TGCGCCAGCAGCTTGGGGGCCACATCTAATGAAAAACTGTTTTTT. This encodes CASSLGATSNEKLFF.

The rearrangement joins TRBV6-2 or TRBV6-3 to TRBJ2-1, with 12 bases matching TRBD1. The DNA end is a closer match to TRBJ2-7, so the J assignment may be wrong. The CDR3 totals 17 residues. In germline, CDR1 is MNHEY, CDR2 SVGEGT. CDR3 nucleotides: TGTGCCAGCAGTTTTTCCCCCGGGACAGGGGGCTACAATGAGCAGTACTTC. Amino acid sequence: CASSFSPGTGGYNEQYF.

This clonotype was seen a few times. V is TRBV10-1 and J is TRBJ1-2; D might be TRBD1 (5 bases). The germline gives CDR1 WNHNN, CDR2 SYGVQD (reference sequence). CDR3 length equals 12 residues. The CDR3 DNA sequence: TGCGCGCTGAGCGGGGGTAACTATGGCTACACCTTC. It specifies CALSGGNYGYTF.

The chain uses TRBV11-2 and TRBJ2-5; the match to TRBD1 covers 7 bases. The germline V gene has CDR1 SGHAT and CDR2 FQNNGV. The CDR3 extends over 16 amino acids. Trimming took 6 bases from V and 3 from J; bases not matched to a gene: 13. CDR3 sequence reads: CASSSLQGVPKETQYF. The CDR3 DNA is TGTGCCAGCAGTTCCCTTCAGGGGGTCCCCAAAGAGACCCAGTACTTC.

The rearrangement uses TRBV7-9 and TRBJ1-4; the D is unclear. The CDR3 has 15 residues. Trimming took off 1 base at V and 3 bases at J, with 9 bases between the two ends. Germline values: CDR1 SEHNR, CDR2 FQNEAQ (reference sequence). Written as DNA, the CDR3 is TGTGCCAGCAGCTTAGGGATCGTATCTAATGAAAAACTGTTTTTT. It encodes CASSLGIVSNEKLFF.

This chain links TRBV28 with TRBJ2-5, with D unclear. The DNA end is more similar to TRBJ2-7, so the J call may be wrong. This CDR3 contains 12 residues. Looked up from germline, CDR1 is MDHEN and CDR2 is SYDVKM. Written as DNA, the CDR3 is TGTGCCAGCAGATATGGTGGGCACGAGCAGTACTTC. It encodes CASRYGGHEQYF.

This chain links TRBV5-6 with TRBJ2-1; weak D call: TRBD2 (6 bases). With 4 bases removed from V and 3 bases from J, the gap between germline ends came to 11 bases. CDR3 length equals 14 residues. Per the germline V gene, CDR1 is SGHDT and CDR2 is YYEEEE. CDR3 in amino acids: CASSRPGDYNEQFF. The DNA for the CDR3 is TGTGCCAGCAGCCGCCCGGGGGACTACAATGAGCAGTTCTTC.

This clonotype was observed a handful of times. The chain couples TRBV28 to TRBJ2-4; the D gene is possibly TRBD2 (6 bases). The germline V gene encodes CDR1 MDHEN and CDR2 SYDVKM. V was clipped by 7 bases and J by 7 bases, with 20 bases between them. The CDR3 sequence is 15 residues long. In nucleotides, the CDR3 is TGTGCCAGCACTAAGGCGGGGACTTGGGGGAACATTCAGTACTTC. Amino acid sequence: CASTKAGTWGNIQYF. The variable domain in full, completed from reference TRBV28 and TRBJ2-4, reads DVKVTQSSRYLVKRTGEKVFLECVQDMDHENMFWYRQDPGLGLRLIYFSYDVKMKEKGDIPEGYSVSREKKERFSLILESASTNQTSMYLCASTKAGTWGNIQYFGAGTRLSVL.

The CDR3 loop reads CATSDGGYNEQFF. CDR3 in DNA: TGTGCCACCAGTGATGGAGGGTACAATGAGCAGTTCTTC. This rearrangement joins TRBV24-1 to TRBJ2-1; D may be TRBD2 (6 bases). The CDR3 runs 13 residues. The germline CDR1 and CDR2 sequences are KGHDR and SFDVKD. The V end was cut by 3 bases, the J end by 4 bases, with 6 bases between.

This chain joins TRBV28 and TRBJ2-1; D may be TRBD2 (6 bases). The end of the DNA aligns better with TRBJ2-7, so the J call may be wrong. The CDR3 spans 14 residues. The V gene's germline CDR1 is MDHEN and CDR2 SYDVKM. The CDR3 reads CASSGGNMDNEQYF. CDR3 DNA sequence: TGTGCCAGCAGTGGGGGGAATATGGACAATGAGCAGTACTTC.

The table lists this clonotype with a few counts. The chain couples TRBV20-1 to TRBJ2-3, with 9 positions matching TRBD1. V gave up 0 bases and J gave up 0 bases; unmatched junction bases: 19. The germline CDR1 and CDR2 sequences are DFQATT and SNEGSKA (reference sequence). This CDR3 is built from 21 residues. In nucleotides, the CDR3 is TGCAGTGCTAGAGATCCTCACGCAACAGGGGGCGCCCTAACTAGCACAGATACGCAGTATTTT. Encoded protein: CSARDPHATGGALTSTDTQYF.

The chain links TRBV6-1 to TRBJ2-7; TRBD2 agrees at 11 bases. Per germline, CDR1 MNHNS and CDR2 SASEGT. The trim removed 8 bases at V and 2 bases at J, leaving 5 bases unmatched. This CDR3 has 14 residues. The CDR3 loop is CASVRLAGPYEQYF. CDR3 DNA sequence: TGTGCCAGCGTCAGACTAGCGGGGCCCTACGAGCAGTACTTC.

The V call is TRBV3-1, the J call TRBJ2-5; either TRBD1 or TRBD2 may supply D (5 bases each). The length of the CDR3 is 14 residues. Germline V gene data show CDR1 as LGHDT and CDR2 as YNNKEL (reference sequence). Trimming pared 4 bases from V and 5 bases from J, leaving 14 bases between. The CDR3 coding sequence is TGTGCCAGCAGCCGAGGGGTCGGCGCGGAGACCCAGTACTTC. Translated, it gives CASSRGVGAETQYF.

The V gene is TRBV20-1, the J gene TRBJ2-3, with D tentatively TRBD2 (6 bases). This CDR3 contains 16 residues. The V end lost 0 bases, the J end lost 11 bases, and 24 bases lay between the germline ends. Germline V CDR1 and CDR2: DFQATT, SNEGSKA (reference sequence). CDR3: CSARDGAGSSYNEQYF. As DNA, the CDR3 is TGCAGTGCTAGAGATGGGGCGGGGAGCTCCTACAATGAGCAGTATTTT.

This clonotype has only a few counts. V and J are TRBV7-8 and TRBJ2-5, with D possibly matching TRBD2 (6 bases). Germline V CDR1 and CDR2: SGHVS, FQNEAQ. The V gene lost 1 base and the J gene lost 7 bases, with 25 bases spanning the gap. This CDR3 has 18 amino acids. In nucleotides, the CDR3 is TGTGCCAGCAGCTTAGAAGCGGGCACCTGGACGATCCTGGGGACCCAGTACTTC. As protein: CASSLEAGTWTILGTQYF.

V gene TRBV24-1 combines with J gene TRBJ2-3; 8 bases are a match to TRBD1. The CDR3 extends over 15 amino acids. CDR1 and CDR2 from the germline V gene are KGHDR and SFDVKD. The V segment lost 5 bases and the J segment 0 bases; nucleotides outside the gene matches: 3. CDR3 region: CATSARQGSTDTQYF. As DNA, the CDR3 is TGTGCCACCAGTGCGAGACAGGGGAGCACAGATACGCAGTATTTT.

The table lists this clonotype with a count of one. The chain employs TRBV5-1 and TRBJ2-2, with D possibly being TRBD2 (5 bases). The CDR3 spans 15 residues. The V and J ends lost 4 bases and 3 bases respectively, with 13 bases between them. CDR1 SGHRS and CDR2 YFSETQ come from the germline V gene. The CDR3 region is CASSRSGRDTGELFF. As DNA, the CDR3 is TGCGCCAGCAGCAGATCCGGGCGGGACACCGGGGAGCTGTTTTTT.

This clonotype was recorded once. CDR3 sequence (DNA): TGCAGTGCTAGGGGGGGGACAGGGGAAAGCATTCAGTACTTC. Its translation: CSARGGTGESIQYF. The chain has TRBV20-1 and TRBJ2-4; TRBD1 matches at 10 bases. The CDR3 runs 14 residues. After removal of 3 bases from V and 9 bases from J, the junction contained 8 bases not matched to a gene. Germline-derived CDR1 and CDR2 are DFQATT and SNEGSKA (reference sequence).

J is TRBJ1-1 and V is TRBV13; 7 nucleotides line up with TRBD1. The germline CDR1 and CDR2 sequences are PRHDT and FYEKMQ (reference sequence). CDR3 size: 18 residues. V shed 0 bases, J shed 0 bases, and the junction held 10 bases outside the gene matches. The CDR3 spells CASSLGLGAGGLNTEAFF. In DNA, the CDR3 is TGTGCCAGCAGCTTAGGCCTAGGGGCAGGGGGGCTGAACACTGAAGCTTTCTTT.

The chain uses TRBV19 and TRBJ2-1, with TRBD1 matching 9 bases. The CDR3 length is 15 residues. The J segment lost 7 bases and the V segment lost 3 bases, leaving 7 bases of the junction unmatched. CDR1 and CDR2 from the germline V gene are LNHDA and SQIVND (reference sequence). The CDR3: CASSIPGTGNNEQFF. As DNA, the CDR3 is TGTGCCAGTAGTATCCCCGGGACAGGGAATAATGAGCAGTTCTTC.

The chain is built from TRBV15 and TRBJ1-5; tentatively, D is TRBD1 (6 bases). CDR3 size: 17 residues. CDR1 and CDR2 from the germline V gene are LNHNV and YYDKDF (reference sequence). Trimming took 1 base from V and 1 from J, leaving 14 bases between them. CDR3 protein: CATSRVSGERSNQPQHF. The CDR3 DNA reads as TGTGCCACCAGCAGAGTTTCAGGGGAGAGGAGCAATCAGCCCCAGCATTTT.

The V gene is TRBV12-5, the J gene TRBJ1-2, with D perhaps TRBD1 (5 bases). The length of the CDR3 is 14 residues. Germline-derived CDR1 and CDR2 are LGHNT and FRNRAP. The V gene lost 6 bases and the J gene lost 4 bases, with 15 bases spanning the gap. CDR3 amino acids: CASGQGTHGYGYTF. DNA for the CDR3: TGTGCTAGTGGCCAGGGAACTCACGGCTATGGCTACACCTTC.

The rearrangement links TRBV7-2 to TRBJ1-2; possible D gene TRBD1, 6 bases. The CDR3 runs 16 residues. V was pared by 5 bases and J by 4 bases, with 20 bases between. CDR1 SGHTA and CDR2 FQGNSA come from the germline V gene. CDR3 protein: CASSEGSWTASYGYTF. DNA for the CDR3: TGTGCCAGCAGCGAAGGGTCCTGGACAGCTTCCTATGGCTACACCTTC.

The rearrangement uses TRBV10-3 and TRBJ2-2, with 8 bases lining up with TRBD2. Germline CDR1 and CDR2: ENHRY and SYGVKD. J gave up 7 bases and V 7 bases, and 8 bases lay outside the gene matches. This CDR3 has 14 residues. The CDR3 is CAINPGLGVGELFF. The DNA of the CDR3 is TGTGCCATCAATCCGGGACTAGGGGTCGGGGAGCTGTTTTTT.

This chain uses TRBV20-1 with TRBJ2-1; TRBD2 matches at 11 bases. The J call may be wrong; the DNA end is better matched by TRBJ2-7. Germline V CDR1 and CDR2: DFQATT, SNEGSKA (reference sequence). The CDR3 covers 15 residues. The CDR3 here is CSASSGGADYNEQYF. In DNA, the CDR3 is TGCAGTGCTAGTAGCGGGGGGGCCGATTACAATGAGCAGTACTTC.

The chain employs TRBV2 and TRBJ2-1, with 10 bases identical to TRBD2. In germline, CDR1 is SNHLY, CDR2 FYNNEI. CDR3 length equals 16 residues. The junction had 9 bases not matched to a gene; V was cut back by 5 bases and J by 5 bases. The CDR3 spells CASSNRASGGDNEQFF. The DNA for the CDR3 is TGTGCCAGCAGTAACCGGGCGAGCGGGGGGGACAATGAGCAGTTCTTC.